The TCR beta chain described here comes from a study of radiation and T cells in renal cell carcinoma. Regarding the study as a whole: Pretreatment tumor biopsies were lacking, so baseline clonotypes are unknown.

The time point denotes: baseline pretreatment blood. Treatment meaning: 15 Gy SBRT to primary tumor, nephrectomy 4 weeks later. Some clones are missing from TCRdb's copy, which holds only in-frame ones; the method was immunoSEQ multiplex PCR. The table has tens of thousands of clones, 82% seen once. A remark on this clone: Antigen: not known. Other DNA sequences of this sample code for an identical CDR3.

Germline CDR1 is MNHEY and CDR2 is SMNVEV (reference sequence). This CDR3 has 13 residues. V lost 8 bases, J lost 0 bases, and 11 bases lay in between. The rearrangement links TRBV27 to TRBJ2-7; D possibly corresponds to TRBD1 (6 bases). This TCR derives from a man in his fifties or sixties with renal cell carcinoma. Sample: blood, taken from a patient whose treatment included radiotherapy and nephrectomy. The CDR3 DNA is TGTGCCAGCCGGCCGACAGGCTCCTACGAGCAGTACTTC. Translating it yields CASRPTGSYEQYF.